These 26 T cell receptor beta chains were all obtained from the same sample, sequenced in a study of immune evolution from preneoplasia to lung adenocarcinoma. Profiled with immunoSEQ multiplex PCR; TCRdb holds only in-frame clones, not every one. The repertoire holds several thousand clones, around 85% seen once, with 2% to 2.5% in the top ten. Sequences were obtained from FFPE invasive lung adenocarcinoma tissue. The receptors originated from a person aged 45 to 60 with lung adenocarcinoma.

This clone was observed once. V usage is TRBV6-5 and J usage is TRBJ1-6; 7 nucleotides agree with TRBD1. The J segment lost 10 bases and the V segment lost 0 bases, leaving 9 bases of the junction unmatched. The germline V gene has CDR1 MNHEY and CDR2 SVGAGI. The CDR3 runs to 16 residues. The CDR3 region is CASSYSEGAIRSPLHF. The CDR3 bases are TGTGCCAGCAGTTACTCTGAGGGGGCAATAAGATCACCCCTCCACTTT.

The CDR3 region is CASSGQAVSGAFF. The CDR3 DNA reads TGTGCCAGCAGTGGACAGGCCGTAAGTGGAGCTTTCTTT. The chain employs TRBV2 and TRBJ1-1, with D possibly matching TRBD1 (6 bases). The CDR3 is made up of 13 amino acids. Germline-derived CDR1 and CDR2 are SNHLY and FYNNEI. V lost 4 bases and J lost 10, with 16 bases in between.

This clone has just one count. The chain combines TRBV5-1 with TRBJ1-2; 7 bases map to TRBD1. The germline V gene has CDR1 SGHRS and CDR2 YFSETQ. Trimming took 5 bases from V and 0 from J; bases not matched to a gene: 7. The CDR3 sequence is 15 residues long. The CDR3: CASRTRDSANYGYTF. The DNA for the CDR3 is TGCGCCAGCAGGACTAGGGACAGTGCTAACTATGGCTACACCTTC. Full variable domain (outside the CDR3, taken from reference TRBV5-1 and TRBJ1-2): KAGVTQTPRYLIKTRGQQVTLSCSPISGHRSVSWYQQTPGQGLQFLFEYFSETQRNKGNFPGRFSGRQFSNSRSEMNVSTLELGDSALYLCASRTRDSANYGYTFGSGTRLTVV.

The genes are TRBV18 and TRBJ2-6; tentative D call: TRBD1 (6 bases). The V gene lost 4 bases and the J gene lost 2 bases, with 9 bases spanning the gap. Germline V gene lookup returns CDR1 KGHSH and CDR2 LQKENI. CDR3 length equals 15 residues. CDR3 sequence reads: CASSQGVAGANVLTF. CDR3 coding DNA: TGTGCCAGCTCACAGGGGGTAGCTGGGGCCAACGTCCTGACTTTC.

The rearrangement links TRBV29-1 to TRBJ2-2; D possibly matches TRBD1 or TRBD2 (5 bases each). CDR1 SQVTM and CDR2 ANQGSEA come from the germline V gene. The CDR3 runs to 13 residues. V lost 6 bases to trimming and J lost 7 bases, with 15 bases between them. CDR3 region: CSVGEGAGGELFF. CDR3 sequence (DNA): TGCAGCGTCGGCGAAGGGGCGGGCGGGGAGCTGTTTTTT.

V gene TRBV15 combines with J gene TRBJ1-6; perhaps TRBD1 as D (6 bases). Per germline, CDR1 LNHNV and CDR2 YYDKDF (reference sequence). Trimming left V 4 bases short and J 10 bases short, with 11 bases between. CDR3 size: 13 residues. As DNA, the CDR3 is TGTGCCACCAGCACAGGGGTCGGGTCACCCCTCCACTTT. It is translated as CATSTGVGSPLHF.

This sequence joins TRBV9 and TRBJ2-3; TRBD1 is a possible D gene (6 bases). The CDR3 covers 14 residues. The V end was cut by 3 bases, the J end by 4 bases, with 12 bases between. Germline-derived CDR1 and CDR2 are SGDLS and YYNGEE. The CDR3 DNA follows: TGTGCCAGCAGCGGGCGACAGGTTCCAGATACGCAGTATTTT. Its protein product is CASSGRQVPDTQYF.

This chain connects TRBV9 to TRBJ1-3; D unclear. Germline values: CDR1 SGDLS, CDR2 YYNGEE. V dropped 0 bases and J dropped 0 bases, with 10 bases sitting between them. The CDR3 covers 16 residues. The CDR3 protein is CASSVESGSSGNTIYF. DNA for the CDR3: TGTGCCAGCAGCGTAGAATCGGGGAGCTCTGGAAACACCATATATTTT.

V usage is TRBV6-1 and J usage is TRBJ1-2; 8 bases are shared with TRBD1. Germline CDR1 MNHNS, CDR2 SASEGT. This CDR3 is 15 amino acids long. V trimming: 3 bases; J trimming: 4 bases; junction bases outside the gene matches: 7. DNA of the CDR3: TGTGCCAGCAGTGAGGACTTGACAGGGGTCTATGGCTACACCTTC. Translation: CASSEDLTGVYGYTF.

This clone was counted a few times. This chain connects TRBV28 to TRBJ2-3; D gene uncertain. V lost 3 bases to trimming and J lost 0 bases, with 13 bases between them. Germline lookup yields CDR1 MDHEN and CDR2 SYDVKM. The CDR3 length is 16 residues. The CDR3 nucleotides read TGTGCCAGCAGTTTTGAAGGTATTTCTAGCACAGATACGCAGTATTTT. Protein product: CASSFEGISSTDTQYF. Full variable domain (missing parts from reference TRBV28 and TRBJ2-3): DVKVTQSSRYLVKRTGEKVFLECVQDMDHENMFWYRQDPGLGLRLIYFSYDVKMKEKGDIPEGYSVSREKKERFSLILESASTNQTSMYLCASSFEGISSTDTQYFGPGTRLTVL.

The J gene is TRBJ1-1, the V gene TRBV30, with TRBD1 identical over 11 bases. J gave up 5 bases and V 4 bases, and 6 bases lay outside the gene matches. The CDR3 spans 14 residues. The V gene's germline CDR1 is GTSNPN and CDR2 SVGIG (reference sequence). CDR3 in amino acids: CAWIPDRGLTEAFF. In DNA form, the CDR3 reads TGTGCCTGGATCCCGGACAGGGGGCTTACTGAAGCTTTCTTT.

This chain links TRBV29-1 with TRBJ1-1, with 7 bases that match TRBD1. J lost 4 bases, V lost 6 bases, and 17 bases had no gene match. CDR1 is SQVTM, CDR2 ANQGSEA, per germline. The CDR3 sequence is 16 residues long. The CDR3 loop is CSVRRSGRGPITEAFF. CDR3 coding DNA: TGCAGCGTCCGAAGGTCGGGAAGGGGGCCCATCACTGAAGCTTTCTTT. Drawing the rest from reference TRBV29-1 and TRBJ1-1, the complete variable domain is SAVISQKPSRDICQRGTSLTIQCQVDSQVTMMFWYRQQPGQSLTLIATANQGSEATYESGFVIDKFPISRPNLTFSTLTVSNMSPEDSSIYLCSVRRSGRGPITEAFFGQGTRLTVV.

The chain recombines TRBV6-5 with TRBJ2-1; 7 nucleotides line up with TRBD2. The CDR3 contains 14 residues. The junction had 14 bases not matched to a gene; V was cut back by 9 bases and J by 9 bases. Germline V gives CDR1 MNHEY, CDR2 SVGAGI. In DNA, the CDR3 is TGTGCCAGTACCCCGGGACTATCGACTCGTGAGCAGTTCTTC. Translating it yields CASTPGLSTREQFF.

This chain links TRBV6-4 with TRBJ2-1, with 9 bases fitting TRBD2. The V gene end was trimmed by 11 bases and the J gene end by 12 bases; junction bases not matched to a gene: 8. This CDR3 region has 11 residues. The germline V gene has CDR1 MRHNA and CDR2 SNTAGT. This CDR3 reads CAAGGPAGQFF. In DNA form, the CDR3 reads TGTGCCGCGGGAGGGCCGGCAGGGCAGTTCTTC.

The V gene is TRBV19, the J gene TRBJ1-1; TRBD1 might be the D (5 bases). Trimming pared 3 bases from V and 5 bases from J, leaving 10 bases between. The CDR3 sequence is 13 residues long. The germline gives CDR1 LNHDA, CDR2 SQIVND (reference sequence). The CDR3 sequence is CASSMFRDTEAFF. CDR3 nucleotides: TGTGCCAGTAGTATGTTCAGGGATACTGAAGCTTTCTTT.

This chain connects TRBV5-1 to TRBJ1-1, with D unresolved. Deletions cut 0 bases from V and 8 bases from J, with 14 bases between. This CDR3 is built from 14 residues. The germline V gene has CDR1 SGHRS and CDR2 YFSETQ. The CDR3 reads CASSLGSTESEAFF. CDR3 sequence (DNA): TGCGCCAGCAGCTTGGGTTCGACGGAAAGCGAAGCTTTCTTT.

V usage is TRBV27 and J usage is TRBJ2-6; no reliable D call. The CDR3 runs 14 residues. Germline V lookup: CDR1 MNHEY, CDR2 SMNVEV (reference sequence). Trimming shortened V by 5 bases and J by 0 bases, and 5 bases separated the two germline ends. The CDR3, as DNA: TGTGCCAGCAGTGGTTACTCTGGGGCCAACGTCCTGACTTTC. As protein: CASSGYSGANVLTF. Combining the CDR3 with reference TRBV27 and TRBJ2-6 gives the whole variable domain EAQVTQNPRYLITVTGKKLTVTCSQNMNHEYMSWYRQDPGLGLRQIYYSMNVEVTDKGDVPEGYKVSRKEKRNFPLILESPSPNQTSLYFCASSGYSGANVLTFGAGSRLTVL.

In this sample, this clone turned up once. This chain links TRBV29-1 with TRBJ2-3; 14 bases are shared with TRBD2. This CDR3 is built from 16 residues. Germline loops: CDR1 SQVTM, CDR2 ANQGSEA. The ends lost 3 bases at V and 6 bases at J; junction bases unmatched: 8. CDR3 amino acids: CSVEARTSGGWDTQYF. In DNA form, the CDR3 reads TGCAGCGTTGAGGCGAGGACTAGCGGGGGGTGGGATACGCAGTATTTT.

The CDR3 bases are TGCGCCAGCAGCTTGGAGATGGTCCTAGCGGGTTTCGAGCAGTTCTTC. Translated, it gives CASSLEMVLAGFEQFF. The V and J genes are TRBV5-1 and TRBJ2-1; 8 bases are shared with TRBD2. After removal of 0 bases from V and 10 bases from J, the junction contained 12 bases not matched to a gene. The germline V gene has CDR1 SGHRS and CDR2 YFSETQ. CDR3 length: 16 residues.

Note on this clone: The sample has other DNA sequences that encode this CDR3 too. V and J are TRBV6-5 and TRBJ1-4; TRBD1 agrees at 8 bases. This CDR3 is built from 15 residues. The V gene end was trimmed by 3 bases and the J gene end by 5 bases; junction bases not matched to a gene: 5. Germline-derived CDR1 and CDR2 are MNHEY and SVGAGI. This CDR3 is CASSYTTGENEKLFF. The CDR3 region has the DNA TGTGCCAGCAGTTATACGACAGGGGAAAATGAAAAACTGTTTTTT.

The chain recombines TRBV14 with TRBJ2-7; D unclear. There are 15 residues in the CDR3. Germline CDR1 and CDR2: SGHDN and FVKESK. V was clipped by 3 bases and J by 1 base, with 13 bases between them. The CDR3 spells CASSQAALISYEQYF. The CDR3 coding sequence is TGTGCCAGCAGCCAGGCGGCATTAATTTCCTACGAGCAGTACTTC.

The rearrangement joins TRBV28 to TRBJ1-5, with D possibly being TRBD1 (6 bases). The CDR3 sequence is 14 residues long. Per germline, CDR1 MDHEN and CDR2 SYDVKM. V lost 8 bases to trimming and J lost 1 base, with 12 bases between them. The CDR3 DNA reads TGTGCCAGCGGGGGGCTTTTGAGCAATCAGCCCCAGCATTTT. Its translation is CASGGLLSNQPQHF.

This clone has only one observation. The chain links TRBV4-1 to TRBJ1-3; D is unresolved. Deletions cut 0 bases from V and 1 base from J, with 7 bases between. The CDR3 covers 15 residues. The germline V gene has CDR1 MGHRA and CDR2 YSYEKL. The CDR3 DNA follows: TGCGCCAGCAGCCAAGATCGAGGTTCTGGAAACACCATATATTTT. It codes for CASSQDRGSGNTIYF.

The chain carries TRBV23-1 and TRBJ1-2; D gene ambiguous. TRBV23-1 qualifies as an ORF whose function is uncertain. Trimming shortened V by 0 bases and J by 8 bases, and 10 bases separated the two germline ends. This CDR3 has 13 amino acids. The CDR3 DNA sequence: TGCGCCAGCAGTCAATCGATAGTCGGAGGCTACACCTTC. Translation gives CASSQSIVGGYTF.

This rearrangement joins TRBV28 to TRBJ2-2; 11 positions match TRBD2. The CDR3 runs 16 residues. The germline V gene has CDR1 MDHEN and CDR2 SYDVKM. The J segment lost 7 bases and the V segment lost 8 bases, leaving 12 bases of the junction unmatched. The chain's CDR3 is CASGRTSGRRGGELFF. CDR3 nucleotide sequence: TGTGCCAGCGGAAGAACTAGCGGGAGACGTGGCGGGGAGCTGTTTTTT.

A single count supports this clone. V and J are TRBV6-1 and TRBJ2-1; no definite D call. Germline-derived CDR1 and CDR2 are MNHNS and SASEGT. Trimming shortened V by 8 bases and J by 8 bases, and 10 bases separated the two germline ends. The CDR3 spans 11 residues. CDR3 nucleotide sequence: TGTGCCAGCGGGTTTAGGGATGAGCAGTTCTTC. Its protein product is CASGFRDEQFF.